Listed here are 5 T cell receptor beta chains from one sample, sequenced in a study of cytomegalovirus exposure and HLA in healthy donors. Repertoires were generated with immunoSEQ multiplex PCR, while TCRdb's copy carries only in-frame clones and drops some. This sample has around 56,000 clones, with 89% found just once. The sample was PBMCs. The source of these receptors is a woman aged 18-29 years in good health and CMV-seronegative.

The V gene is TRBV30, the J gene TRBJ2-1, with TRBD1 as a possible D gene (9 bases). The CDR3 totals 14 residues. In germline, CDR1 is GTSNPN, CDR2 SVGIG (reference sequence). The V and J ends lost 5 bases and 9 bases respectively, with 20 bases between them. The CDR3 coding sequence is TGTGCCTGGTCGGGGGGGACAGGGCTTAGTGAGCAGTTCTTC. Protein product: CAWSGGTGLSEQFF. Full variable domain (missing parts from reference TRBV30 and TRBJ2-1): SQTIHQWPATLVQPVGSPLSLECTVEGTSNPNLYWYRQAAGRGLQLLFYSVGIGQISSEVPQNLSASRPQDRQFILSSKKLLLSDSGFYLCAWSGGTGLSEQFFGPGTRLTVL.

This chain joins TRBV2 and TRBJ2-3, with a tentative D call TRBD1 (5 bases). The V gene's germline CDR1 is SNHLY and CDR2 FYNNEI. Trimming removed 6 bases from V and 6 bases from J, with 19 bases in between. The CDR3 has 15 amino acids. The CDR3 protein is CASSRGSQEWDTQYF. DNA for the CDR3: TGTGCCAGCAGCCGCGGTTCACAGGAATGGGATACGCAGTATTTT.

The rearrangement links TRBV11-2 to TRBJ2-7, with unresolved D. V lost 3 bases and J 6 bases, leaving 12 bases between the germline ends. CDR1 is SGHAT and CDR2 is FQNNGV in the germline V gene. The CDR3 totals 13 residues. In DNA, the CDR3 is TGTGCCAGCAGCTTTTACGAACAGACCGAGCAGTACTTC. It translates to CASSFYEQTEQYF.

The table lists this clone with a few counts. The gene calls are TRBV9 and TRBJ2-3; 7 nucleotides align to TRBD2. Trimming cost V 0 bases and J 3 bases; bases outside gene matches: 4. This CDR3 has 15 residues. The germline V gene has CDR1 SGDLS and CDR2 YYNGEE. CDR3 in amino acids: CASSVALAATDTQYF. CDR3 sequence (DNA): TGTGCCAGCAGCGTAGCCCTAGCGGCGACAGATACGCAGTATTTT.

The J gene is TRBJ2-7, the V gene TRBV28; TRBD1 agrees at 10 bases. With 4 bases clipped from V and 6 bases from J, the junction kept 6 bases outside the gene matches. The CDR3 runs 14 residues. Per germline, CDR1 MDHEN and CDR2 SYDVKM. DNA of the CDR3: TGTGCCAGCAGTTCAGGGACAGGGGACGGCGAGCAGTACTTC. It yields the protein CASSSGTGDGEQYF.